The T cell receptor (beta chain) under discussion was sequenced for a study of cytomegalovirus exposure and HLA in healthy donors. TCRdb's table, derived via immunoSEQ multiplex PCR, lists solely in-frame clones and lacks some. The sample yields 300,000 to 400,000 clones, 86% seen once. Germline values: CDR1 MDHEN, CDR2 SYDVKM. The CDR3 has 13 amino acids. The V gene lost 4 bases and the J gene lost 11 bases, with 18 bases spanning the gap. The sample comprised PBMCs. The origin of this receptor is a woman younger than 35 in good health and CMV-seronegative. The chain joins TRBV28 to TRBJ2-7, with a tentative D call TRBD1 (5 bases). The CDR3 here is CASSSLSEAGKYF. CDR3 coding DNA: TGTGCCAGCAGTTCTCTCTCTGAGGCAGGGAAGTACTTC.